Only a few counts were recorded for the clone carrying this T cell receptor beta chain. This sample was taken from a study of blood T cell repertoires in COVID-19. Study at large: The cDNA or gDNA used as material had been derived from T cells, B-cell-depleted T cells, or PBMCs.

Germline loops: CDR1 SGHDN, CDR2 FVKESK. V shed 1 base and J shed 9 bases, with 10 bases lying between them. The CDR3 runs to 13 residues. How the authors handled the data: It was from reference gene primer amplification that nucleated cell counts were estimated. The assay was immunoSEQ multiplex PCR, and TCRdb's table has in-frame clones only and misses some. V, J and clone size are those of that table, while D and trimming were read from the DNA. The table has roughly 200,000 clones, more than 75% seen once; the top ten hold about 20%. The genes are TRBV14 and TRBJ2-1; tentative D call: TRBD2 (5 bases). The material sequenced was peripheral blood. The clonotype was recovered from a person aged 70 to 85 with COVID-19, enrolled during active disease. CDR3 sequence (DNA): TGTGCCAGCAGCCAAGTACGGGCGGGTGAGCAGTTCTTC. Its protein product is CASSQVRAGEQFF.